The sequence of this T cell receptor beta chain was determined in a study of blood T cell repertoires in COVID-19. Study context: Donors in the United States, Italy and Spain gave samples during acute or convalescent COVID-19.

Participant reports of clinical history set cohort assignment. Profiled with immunoSEQ multiplex PCR; TCRdb holds only in-frame clones, not every one. Of approximately 150,000 clones listed, roughly 80% were seen once; the top ten hold 6.2%. This clone was counted a few times. The V gene end was trimmed by 7 bases and the J gene end by 6 bases; junction bases not matched to a gene: 16. Per the germline V gene, CDR1 is MNHEY and CDR2 is SMNVEV (reference sequence). The CDR3 runs 16 residues. The J gene is TRBJ2-7, the V gene TRBV27; 9 bases match TRBD1. This receptor was obtained from a woman in her 40s who had recovered from COVID-19. Material: PBMCs or T cells enriched from blood (not recorded which). The CDR3 DNA sequence: TGTGCCAGCAAATCCATACCCGACAGGGGGATGAGCGAGCAGTACTTC. This sequence encodes CASKSIPDRGMSEQYF.